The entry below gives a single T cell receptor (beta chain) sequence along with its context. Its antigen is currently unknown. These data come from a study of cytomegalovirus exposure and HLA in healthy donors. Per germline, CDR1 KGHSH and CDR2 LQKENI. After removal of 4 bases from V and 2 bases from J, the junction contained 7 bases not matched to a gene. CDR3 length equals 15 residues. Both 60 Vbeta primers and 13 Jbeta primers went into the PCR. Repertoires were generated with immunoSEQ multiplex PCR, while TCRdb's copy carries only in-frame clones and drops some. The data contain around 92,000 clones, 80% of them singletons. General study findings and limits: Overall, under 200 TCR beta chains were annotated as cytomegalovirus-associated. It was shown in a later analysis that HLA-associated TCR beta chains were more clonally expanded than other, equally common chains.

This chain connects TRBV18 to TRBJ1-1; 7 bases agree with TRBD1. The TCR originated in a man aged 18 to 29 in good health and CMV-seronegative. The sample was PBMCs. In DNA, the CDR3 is TGTGCCAGCTCACGCAACACAGGGGACAACACTGAAGCTTTCTTT. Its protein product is CASSRNTGDNTEAFF. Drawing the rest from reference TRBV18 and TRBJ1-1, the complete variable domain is NAGVMQNPRHLVRRRGQEARLRCSPMKGHSHVYWYRQLPEEGLKFMVYLQKENIIDESGMPKERFSAEFPKEGPSILRIQQVVRGDSAAYFCASSRNTGDNTEAFFGQGTRLTVV.